Listed below are T cell receptor beta chains from one sample, sequenced in a study of cytomegalovirus exposure and HLA in healthy donors. Data came from immunoSEQ multiplex PCR; TCRdb stores just in-frame clones and leaves some out. The sample shows fewer than 150,000 clones, over 65% of them seen only once. Sample: PBMCs. Receptor source: a man aged 50-59 years in good health and CMV-seronegative. Each CDR3 is given with its conserved first and last residue. D genes are given only for firm matches. Clone sizes are given selectively: once, few, many, or a class where the clone is expanded.

V gene: TRBV6-6; clone size: NA; J gene: TRBJ2-7; D gene: NA; CDR3 DNA: TGTGCCAGCAGTTCTCCGACTAGGTCAACCTACGAGCAGTACTTC; CDR3 protein: CASSSPTRSTYEQYF
V gene: TRBV5-8; clone size: few; J gene: TRBJ2-1; D gene: TRBD2; CDR3 DNA: TGTGCCAGCAACAGACTAGCGGGAGGCAATGAGCAGTTCTTC; CDR3 protein: CASNRLAGGNEQFF
V gene: TRBV19; clone size: NA; J gene: TRBJ2-7; D gene: TRBD2; CDR3 DNA: TGTGCCAGTAGTATCGGTAGTTGGCTAGCGGGAGAAGAAGAGCAGTACTTC; CDR3 protein: CASSIGSWLAGEEEQYF
V gene: TRBV19; clone size: NA; J gene: TRBJ1-5; D gene: NA; CDR3 DNA: TGTGCCAGTAGTATAGGAGCAGAGACTAATCAGCCCCAGCATTTT; CDR3 protein: CASSIGAETNQPQHF
V gene: TRBV5-4; clone size: NA; J gene: TRBJ1-4; D gene: TRBD1; CDR3 DNA: TGTGCCAGCAGCTCAGGGACAGTGGGAAATGAAAAACTGTTTTTT; CDR3 protein: CASSSGTVGNEKLFF
V gene: TRBV18; clone size: NA; J gene: TRBJ1-4; D gene: NA; CDR3 DNA: TGTGCCAGCTCACCACAGGCGGCAGCAACTAATGAAAAACTGTTTTTT; CDR3 protein: CASSPQAAATNEKLFF
V gene: TRBV27; clone size: NA; J gene: TRBJ1-2; D gene: NA; CDR3 DNA: TGTGCCAGCAAGCCGGGGAAGATTAACTATGGCTACACCTTC; CDR3 protein: CASKPGKINYGYTF
V gene: TRBV28; clone size: NA; J gene: TRBJ2-5; D gene: TRBD2; CDR3 DNA: TGTGCCAGCAGCACTTGGACTAGCGGGAACCAAGAGACCCAGTACTTC; CDR3 protein: CASSTWTSGNQETQYF
V gene: TRBV6-5; clone size: once; J gene: TRBJ2-3; D gene: TRBD2; CDR3 DNA: TGTGCCAGCAGCCGTCTAGCGGGAGTTGGAGATACGCAGTATTTT; CDR3 protein: CASSRLAGVGDTQYF
V gene: TRBV5-1; clone size: few; J gene: TRBJ1-3; D gene: NA; CDR3 DNA: TGCGCCAGCAGCTTGGCCCCGGTGGGGGGACGCTCTGGAAACACCATATATTTT; CDR3 protein: CASSLAPVGGRSGNTIYF
V gene: TRBV10-2; clone size: many; J gene: TRBJ2-1; D gene: TRBD2; CDR3 DNA: TGCGCCAGCAGTGACCCTAGCGGGTATTACAATGAGCAGTTCTTC; CDR3 protein: CASSDPSGYYNEQFF
V gene: TRBV9; clone size: once; J gene: TRBJ2-1; D gene: NA; CDR3 DNA: TGTGCCAGCAGCCCGACGACAAATTCCTACAATGAGCAGTTCTTC; CDR3 protein: CASSPTTNSYNEQFF
V gene: TRBV7-9; clone size: NA; J gene: TRBJ2-2; D gene: TRBD2; CDR3 DNA: TGTGCCAGCAGCTTAAGGGGACTAGGGGCCGGGGAGCTGTTTTTT; CDR3 protein: CASSLRGLGAGELFF
V gene: TRBV13; clone size: NA; J gene: TRBJ2-3; D gene: TRBD2; CDR3 DNA: TGTGCCAGCAGCTTTAGCGGGAAGGGGGGCACAGATACGCAGTATTTT; CDR3 protein: CASSFSGKGGTDTQYF
V gene: TRBV5-1; clone size: NA; J gene: TRBJ1-4; D gene: NA; CDR3 DNA: TGCGCCAGCAGCCCGCCAGGTCAAGAAAAACTGTTTTTT; CDR3 protein: CASSPPGQEKLFF
V gene: TRBV29-1; clone size: NA; J gene: TRBJ2-1; D gene: TRBD2; CDR3 DNA: TGCAGCGTTCTAGCGGGAGTTTACAATGAGCAGTTCTTC; CDR3 protein: CSVLAGVYNEQFF
V gene: TRBV29-1; clone size: NA; J gene: TRBJ1-2; D gene: NA; CDR3 DNA: TGCAGCGTTCCCTCTTTATTAGTGCCCTATGGCTACACCTTC; CDR3 protein: CSVPSLLVPYGYTF
V gene: TRBV28; clone size: once; J gene: TRBJ2-5; D gene: NA; CDR3 DNA: TGTGCCAGCAGTTTATGGCCAGGGGGGAGGGAGACCCAGTACTTC; CDR3 protein: CASSLWPGGRETQYF
V gene: TRBV9; clone size: NA; J gene: TRBJ2-5; D gene: NA; CDR3 DNA: TGTGCCAGCAGTGGGGGGAACTACCAAGAGACCCAGTACTTC; CDR3 protein: CASSGGNYQETQYF
V gene: TRBV4-1; clone size: NA; J gene: TRBJ2-1; D gene: TRBD1; CDR3 DNA: TGCGCCAGCAGCCCCCGGGACAGGGAAATAACAAATGAGCAGTTCTTC; CDR3 protein: CASSPRDREITNEQFF
V gene: TRBV28; clone size: few; J gene: TRBJ2-3; D gene: TRBD2; CDR3 DNA: TGTGCCAGCAGTTTCACCCCCTCAGCGGGAGACACAGATACGCAGTATTTT; CDR3 protein: CASSFTPSAGDTDTQYF
V gene: TRBV11-3; clone size: NA; J gene: TRBJ2-1; D gene: TRBD2; CDR3 DNA: TGTGCCAGCAGCTCGGGGACTAGCGTAGAGCAGTTCTTC; CDR3 protein: CASSSGTSVEQFF
V gene: TRBV2; clone size: NA; J gene: TRBJ1-1; D gene: TRBD1; CDR3 DNA: TGTGCCAGCAGTAGGACGGGACAGGGGGAATGGGCTTTCTTT; CDR3 protein: CASSRTGQGEWAFF
V gene: TRBV30; clone size: NA; J gene: TRBJ2-5; D gene: TRBD1; CDR3 DNA: TGTGCCTGGAGTGGGCTACAGGGGGCGCGGGAGACCCAGTACTTC; CDR3 protein: CAWSGLQGARETQYF
V gene: TRBV4-1; clone size: NA; J gene: TRBJ2-7; D gene: TRBD2; CDR3 DNA: TGCGCCAGCAGCCAAGAATTGACTAGCGGGACCTCTTATTACGAGCAGTACTTC; CDR3 protein: CASSQELTSGTSYYEQYF
V gene: TRBV6-6; clone size: NA; J gene: TRBJ2-1; D gene: NA; CDR3 DNA: TGTGCCAGCAGCCCCGGAGTCGAGCAGTTCTTC; CDR3 protein: CASSPGVEQFF
V gene: TRBV6-6; clone size: NA; J gene: TRBJ2-7; D gene: TRBD2; CDR3 DNA: TGTGCCAGCCGAATAGCGGGAGTGTCCTACGAGCAGTACTTC; CDR3 protein: CASRIAGVSYEQYF
V gene: TRBV19; clone size: NA; J gene: TRBJ1-5; D gene: TRBD1; CDR3 DNA: TGTGCCAGTAGTATAGTCAGGGGGCGAGGGAGCAATCAGCCCCAGCATTTT; CDR3 protein: CASSIVRGRGSNQPQHF
V gene: TRBV7-2; clone size: NA; J gene: TRBJ2-2; D gene: TRBD2; CDR3 DNA: TGTGCCAGCAGCTTCCGACTAGCGGGGAACCTCACCGGGGAGCTGTTTTTT; CDR3 protein: CASSFRLAGNLTGELFF
V gene: TRBV5-4; clone size: NA; J gene: TRBJ2-2; D gene: TRBD1; CDR3 DNA: TGTGCCAGCAGTCCCGGGACAGGGGGCACCGGGGAGCTGTTTTTT; CDR3 protein: CASSPGTGGTGELFF
V gene: TRBV5-1; clone size: NA; J gene: TRBJ2-1; D gene: TRBD2; CDR3 DNA: TGCGCCAGCAGCTGGAAGCGGGAGTCCTACAATGAGCAGTTCTTC; CDR3 protein: CASSWKRESYNEQFF
V gene: TRBV5-1; clone size: NA; J gene: TRBJ2-1; D gene: TRBD1; CDR3 DNA: TGCGCCAGCAGCTTGGGACAGGGTGCATTGGAGCAGTTCTTC; CDR3 protein: CASSLGQGALEQFF
V gene: TRBV5-6; clone size: few; J gene: TRBJ2-7; D gene: TRBD2; CDR3 DNA: TGTGCCAGCAGCTGGGGGGGACTAGCGGGACGACACTCCTACGAGCAGTACTTC; CDR3 protein: CASSWGGLAGRHSYEQYF
V gene: TRBV19; clone size: NA; J gene: TRBJ1-2; D gene: NA; CDR3 DNA: TGTGCCAGTAGTACAAGGACAGACCAAGTCCTCTATGGCTACACCTTC; CDR3 protein: CASSTRTDQVLYGYTF
V gene: TRBV30; clone size: NA; J gene: TRBJ1-5; D gene: TRBD1; CDR3 DNA: TGTGCCTGGAGTCTCGGGACAGGGGTTGGTGACCAGCATTTT; CDR3 protein: CAWSLGTGVGDQHF
V gene: TRBV19; clone size: few; J gene: TRBJ2-7; D gene: TRBD1; CDR3 DNA: TGTGCCAGTAGTCCATGGGACAGAAGCTCCTACGAGCAGTACTTC; CDR3 protein: CASSPWDRSSYEQYF
V gene: TRBV7-2; clone size: once; J gene: TRBJ2-7; D gene: TRBD2; CDR3 DNA: TGTGCCAGCAGCTTAGGGAGGCCGGGAGGAAGTGAGCAGTACTTC; CDR3 protein: CASSLGRPGGSEQYF
V gene: TRBV18; clone size: once; J gene: TRBJ2-2; D gene: NA; CDR3 DNA: TGTGCCAGCTCCCCCCGGACAACCGGGGAGCTGTTTTTT; CDR3 protein: CASSPRTTGELFF
V gene: TRBV28; clone size: NA; J gene: TRBJ2-5; D gene: NA; CDR3 DNA: TGTGCCAGCAGTTTAGGGTCCGGCGCGGGGCAAGAGACCCAGTACTTC; CDR3 protein: CASSLGSGAGQETQYF
V gene: TRBV5-1; clone size: NA; J gene: TRBJ2-7; D gene: TRBD2; CDR3 DNA: TGCGCCAGCAGCTTGAGGACTAGCGGTTACGAGCAGTACTTC; CDR3 protein: CASSLRTSGYEQYF
V gene: TRBV18; clone size: NA; J gene: TRBJ2-3; D gene: TRBD2; CDR3 DNA: TGTGCCAGCTCACCCCTCGGCCGCGGGAGGGACACAGATACGCAGTATTTT; CDR3 protein: CASSPLGRGRDTDTQYF
V gene: TRBV5-4; clone size: NA; J gene: TRBJ2-7; D gene: TRBD1; CDR3 DNA: TGTGCCAGCAGCTGGAAACAGGGGACCTACGAGCAGTACTTC; CDR3 protein: CASSWKQGTYEQYF
V gene: TRBV7-8; clone size: NA; J gene: TRBJ2-7; D gene: TRBD2; CDR3 DNA: TGTGCCAGCAGCTTAGCGGCTAGCGGCATACCCTACGAGCAGTACTTC; CDR3 protein: CASSLAASGIPYEQYF
V gene: TRBV15; clone size: NA; J gene: TRBJ2-3; D gene: TRBD2; CDR3 DNA: TGTGCCACCACCCCGGGGGGGAGCACAGATACGCAGTATTTT; CDR3 protein: CATTPGGSTDTQYF
V gene: TRBV7-2; clone size: NA; J gene: TRBJ2-3; D gene: NA; CDR3 DNA: TGTGCCAGCAGCGCAACGGGTGCCGATACGCAGTATTTT; CDR3 protein: CASSATGADTQYF
V gene: TRBV6-1; clone size: NA; J gene: TRBJ2-5; D gene: TRBD2; CDR3 DNA: TGTGCCAGCAGTTTTAGCGGGAGTGGGGAGACCCAGTACTTC; CDR3 protein: CASSFSGSGETQYF
V gene: TRBV6-1; clone size: few; J gene: TRBJ2-3; D gene: TRBD2; CDR3 DNA: TGTGCCAGCAGTGGAATCGGTAGCGGGAAACGCACAGATACGCAGTATTTT; CDR3 protein: CASSGIGSGKRTDTQYF
V gene: TRBV14; clone size: NA; J gene: TRBJ1-1; D gene: NA; CDR3 DNA: TGTGCCAGCAGCCAAGAAAGGGGCATCCGAGCTTTCTTT; CDR3 protein: CASSQERGIRAFF
V gene: TRBV4-1; clone size: NA; J gene: TRBJ2-5; D gene: TRBD1; CDR3 DNA: TGCGCCAGCAGCCAATCAACCGGGACAGGGATGGAGACCCAGTACTTC; CDR3 protein: CASSQSTGTGMETQYF
V gene: TRBV30; clone size: few; J gene: TRBJ1-4; D gene: NA; CDR3 DNA: TGTGCCTGGAATCAGGGAACTAATGAAAAACTGTTTTTT; CDR3 protein: CAWNQGTNEKLFF
V gene: TRBV5-1; clone size: once; J gene: TRBJ2-7; D gene: NA; CDR3 DNA: TGCGCCAGCAAGGGTAGCGGTGACGAGCAGTACTTC; CDR3 protein: CASKGSGDEQYF
V gene: TRBV18; clone size: NA; J gene: TRBJ2-5; D gene: NA; CDR3 DNA: TGTGCCAGCTCACTCAGGGAGACCCAGTACTTC; CDR3 protein: CASSLRETQYF
V gene: TRBV19; clone size: NA; J gene: TRBJ1-5; D gene: TRBD1; CDR3 DNA: TGTGCCAGTAGTGGGAATGGGGGACAGGGACCAAATCAGCCCCAGCATTTT; CDR3 protein: CASSGNGGQGPNQPQHF
V gene: TRBV11-2; clone size: NA; J gene: TRBJ2-7; D gene: NA; CDR3 DNA: TGTGCCAGCAGCCCGCGGGACTTAAACTACGAGCAGTACTTC; CDR3 protein: CASSPRDLNYEQYF